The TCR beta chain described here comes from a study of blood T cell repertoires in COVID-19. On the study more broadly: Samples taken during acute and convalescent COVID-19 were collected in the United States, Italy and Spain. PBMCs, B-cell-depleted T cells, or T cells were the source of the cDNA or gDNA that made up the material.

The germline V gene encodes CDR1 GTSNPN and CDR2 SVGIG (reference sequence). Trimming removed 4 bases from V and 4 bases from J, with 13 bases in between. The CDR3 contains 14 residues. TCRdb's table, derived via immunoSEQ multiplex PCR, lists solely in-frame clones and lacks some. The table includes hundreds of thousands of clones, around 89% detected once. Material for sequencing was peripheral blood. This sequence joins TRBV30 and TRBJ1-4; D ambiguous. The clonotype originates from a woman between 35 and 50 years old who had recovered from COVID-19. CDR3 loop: CAWTPDSGNEKLFF. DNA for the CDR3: TGTGCCTGGACCCCGGACTCCGGTAATGAAAAACTGTTTTTT.